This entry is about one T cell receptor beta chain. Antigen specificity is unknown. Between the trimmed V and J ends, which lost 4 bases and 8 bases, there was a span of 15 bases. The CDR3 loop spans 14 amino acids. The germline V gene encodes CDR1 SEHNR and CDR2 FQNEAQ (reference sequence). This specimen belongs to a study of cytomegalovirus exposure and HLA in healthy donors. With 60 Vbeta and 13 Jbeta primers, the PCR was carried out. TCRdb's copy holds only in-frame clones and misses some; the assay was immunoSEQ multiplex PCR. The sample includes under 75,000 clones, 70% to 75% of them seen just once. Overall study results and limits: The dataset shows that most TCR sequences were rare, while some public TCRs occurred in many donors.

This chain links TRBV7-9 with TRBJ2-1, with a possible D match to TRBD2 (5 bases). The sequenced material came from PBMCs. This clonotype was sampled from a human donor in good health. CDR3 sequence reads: CASSSRTGLDEQFF. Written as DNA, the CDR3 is TGTGCCAGCAGCTCGCGGACGGGATTGGATGAGCAGTTCTTC. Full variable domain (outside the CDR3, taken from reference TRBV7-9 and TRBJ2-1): DTGVSQNPRHKITKRGQNVTFRCDPISEHNRLYWYRQTLGQGPEFLTYFQNEAQLEKSRLLSDRFSAERPKGSFSTLEIQRTEQGDSAMYLCASSSRTGLDEQFFGPGTRLTVL.